The 16 T cell receptor beta chains below come from one sample, sequenced in a study of T cells in localized non-small cell lung cancer (dated by TCRdb to between 2020 and 2021). Library preparation employed the immunoSEQ multiplex PCR assay. TCRdb holds this immuneACCESS table with in-frame rearrangements only. Some clones are missing; in checked studies, unresolved V genes explain under half, and the rest has no known cause. The sample table records around 35,000 clones; around 93% of these occur just once. Jointly, the top ten make up approximately 12% of the sample. This sample comprised peripheral blood mononuclear cells, obtained before any cancer treatment. The receptors were sampled from a female donor aged 60 or older with stage II lung adenocarcinoma.

The J gene is TRBJ2-7, the V gene TRBV4-1, with TRBD2 matching over 8 bases. With V trimmed by 1 base and J by 4 bases, 15 bases remained unmatched. CDR1 is MGHRA, CDR2 YSYEKL, per germline. CDR3 size: 18 residues. In DNA, the CDR3 is TGCGCCAGCAGCCAAGCCGATTTTATCGGGGGGGAACCTTACGAGCAGTACTTC. As protein: CASSQADFIGGEPYEQYF.

This chain links TRBV7-2 with TRBJ1-2, with D unresolved. CDR3 size: 12 residues. Looked up from germline, CDR1 is SGHTA and CDR2 is FQGNSA. With 10 bases removed from V and 4 bases from J, the gap between germline ends came to 13 bases. In DNA form, the CDR3 reads TGTGCCATGCTCGGGAGGACCTATGGCTACACCTTC. Translated: CAMLGRTYGYTF. Based on the CDR3 plus reference TRBV7-2 and TRBJ1-2, the full variable domain is GAGVSQSPSNKVTEKGKDVELRCDPISGHTALYWYRQSLGQGLEFLIYFQGNSAPDKSGLPSDRFSAERTGGSVSTLTIQRTQQEDSAVYLCAMLGRTYGYTFGSGTRLTVV.

The chain uses TRBV7-8 and TRBJ2-7; 10 bases are shared with TRBD1. The CDR3 runs 16 residues. Germline V gives CDR1 SGHVS, CDR2 FQNEAQ. V shed 5 bases and J 1 base; nucleotides not matched to a gene: 8. The CDR3 spells CASSLTTGGASYEQYF. The CDR3 DNA reads TGTGCCAGCAGCCTGACGACAGGGGGCGCGTCCTACGAGCAGTACTTC.

CDR3 coding DNA: TGTGCCTGGAGTGTAATAAGTGGGACAGGGGTGGCTTTCTTT. Its translation: CAWSVISGTGVAFF. The chain carries TRBV30 and TRBJ1-1; TRBD1 aligns across 10 bases. The CDR3 is made up of 14 amino acids. The V gene end was trimmed by 0 bases and the J gene end by 11 bases; junction bases not matched to a gene: 9. From germline, CDR1 is GTSNPN and CDR2 SVGIG (reference sequence).

This clone appeared a few times. This chain connects TRBV5-1 to TRBJ1-1; TRBD1 aligns across 8 bases. Germline-derived CDR1 and CDR2 are SGHRS and YFSETQ. CDR3 size: 15 residues. Germline trimming cut 4 bases from V and 4 bases from J; bases unmatched to any gene: 9. The CDR3 coding sequence is TGCGCCAGCAGCCCGGGGACAGGCTGGGGCACTGAAGCTTTCTTT. This encodes CASSPGTGWGTEAFF.

V usage is TRBV18 and J usage is TRBJ2-1; D possibly uses TRBD1 or TRBD2 (6 bases each). Trimming took off 2 bases at V and 6 bases at J, with 17 bases between the two ends. Germline assignment: CDR1 KGHSH and CDR2 LQKENI. This CDR3 contains 16 residues. CDR3 DNA sequence: TGTGCCAGCTCACCATCGGAGGGGGAATCAGGCAATGAGCAGTTCTTC. The encoded protein is CASSPSEGESGNEQFF. Full variable domain (outside the CDR3, taken from reference TRBV18 and TRBJ2-1): NAGVMQNPRHLVRRRGQEARLRCSPMKGHSHVYWYRQLPEEGLKFMVYLQKENIIDESGMPKERFSAEFPKEGPSILRIQQVVRGDSAAYFCASSPSEGESGNEQFFGPGTRLTVL.

The chain uses TRBV6-5 and TRBJ1-2, with 10 positions matching TRBD1. Germline CDR1 is MNHEY and CDR2 is SVGAGI. Germline trimming cut 4 bases from V and 5 bases from J; bases unmatched to any gene: 4. CDR3 size: 14 residues. The CDR3 sequence is CASSWGQGNYGYTF. The CDR3 region has the DNA TGTGCCAGCAGTTGGGGACAGGGGAATTATGGCTACACCTTC.

The chain uses TRBV5-8 and TRBJ1-6, with D possibly TRBD1 on 6 matching bases. This CDR3 contains 17 residues. Trimming removed 2 bases at V and 0 bases at J, with 12 bases between. CDR1 is SGHTS, CDR2 YDEGEE, per germline. In DNA, the CDR3 is TGTGCCAGCAGCTTACCGGGGGCTAGCTCCTATAATTCACCCCTCCACTTT. Its protein product is CASSLPGASSYNSPLHF.

This rearrangement joins TRBV6-1 to TRBJ1-4, with D possibly matching TRBD1 (6 bases). The CDR3 has 14 amino acids. Trimming removed 5 bases at V and 8 bases at J, with 15 bases between. Germline assignment: CDR1 MNHNS and CDR2 SASEGT. CDR3 sequence: CASSRTAGTEKLFF. CDR3 DNA: TGTGCCAGCAGTCGGACAGCTGGTACGGAAAAACTGTTTTTT.

This chain joins TRBV5-1 and TRBJ2-7; D call uncertain. V dropped 0 bases and J dropped 0 bases, with 10 bases sitting between them. CDR3 length equals 15 residues. Per the germline V gene, CDR1 is SGHRS and CDR2 is YFSETQ. CDR3 sequence (DNA): TGCGCCAGCAGCTTGGGTGCAGAAGTCTCCTACGAGCAGTACTTC. Translating it yields CASSLGAEVSYEQYF.

V and J are TRBV25-1 and TRBJ1-2; D might be TRBD1 (6 bases). The CDR3 consists of 15 residues. Germline V CDR1 and CDR2: MGHDK, SYGVNS. Trimming left V 4 bases short and J 4 bases short, with 16 bases between. DNA for the CDR3: TGTGCCAGCAGTGCCAACAGGGAGCAGACCTATGGCTACACCTTC. Translation: CASSANREQTYGYTF.

V is TRBV7-9 and J is TRBJ1-1; 7 bases fit TRBD1. Germline loops: CDR1 SEHNR, CDR2 FQNEAQ (reference sequence). The V and J ends lost 1 base and 0 bases, in that order; junction bases with no gene match: 8. CDR3 size: 17 residues. The CDR3: CASSLVGTARLNTEAFF. The CDR3, as DNA: TGTGCCAGCAGCTTAGTCGGGACAGCCCGCTTGAACACTGAAGCTTTCTTT. Looking up the rest from reference TRBV7-9 and TRBJ1-1 gives the full variable domain: DTGVSQNPRHKITKRGQNVTFRCDPISEHNRLYWYRQTLGQGPEFLTYFQNEAQLEKSRLLSDRFSAERPKGSFSTLEIQRTEQGDSAMYLCASSLVGTARLNTEAFFGQGTRLTVV.

The chain uses TRBV4-2 and TRBJ1-4; no definite D call. Germline V CDR1 and CDR2: LGHNA, YNFKEQ. The CDR3 runs 17 residues. V lost 0 bases to trimming and J lost 6 bases, with 17 bases between them. In nucleotides, the CDR3 is TGTGCCAGCAGCCAAGATTTTAACCGGGAGGGAGATGAAAAACTGTTTTTT. As protein: CASSQDFNREGDEKLFF.

The chain is built from TRBV7-2 and TRBJ2-2; D is tentatively TRBD1 or TRBD2 (5 bases each). This CDR3 spans 13 amino acids. Germline loops: CDR1 SGHTA, CDR2 FQGNSA. V was shortened by 7 bases and J by 3 bases, with 9 bases between the two germline ends. The CDR3 sequence: CASTGTYTGELFF. CDR3 coding DNA: TGTGCCAGCACGGGGACCTACACCGGGGAGCTGTTTTTT.

J is TRBJ1-1 and V is TRBV27; D remains ambiguous. The V gene lost 5 bases and the J gene lost 4 bases, with 8 bases spanning the gap. The CDR3 has 12 amino acids. Germline CDR1 is MNHEY and CDR2 is SMNVEV (reference sequence). CDR3 region: CASSRWGTEAFF. The CDR3 DNA follows: TGTGCCAGCAGTCGGTGGGGCACTGAAGCTTTCTTT.

This clone has a handful of counts. The chain recombines TRBV7-2 with TRBJ1-5; 7 positions agree with TRBD1. Germline-derived CDR1 and CDR2 are SGHTA and FQGNSA. CDR3 size: 15 residues. Trimming at V came to 1 base and at J to 2 bases, leaving 2 bases not matched to a gene. CDR3 nucleotide sequence: TGTGCCAGCAGCTTAGTTACAGGGGGCAATCAGCCCCAGCATTTT. Translating it yields CASSLVTGGNQPQHF. Variable domain in full (rest from reference TRBV7-2 and TRBJ1-5): GAGVSQSPSNKVTEKGKDVELRCDPISGHTALYWYRQSLGQGLEFLIYFQGNSAPDKSGLPSDRFSAERTGGSVSTLTIQRTQQEDSAVYLCASSLVTGGNQPQHFGDGTRLSIL.